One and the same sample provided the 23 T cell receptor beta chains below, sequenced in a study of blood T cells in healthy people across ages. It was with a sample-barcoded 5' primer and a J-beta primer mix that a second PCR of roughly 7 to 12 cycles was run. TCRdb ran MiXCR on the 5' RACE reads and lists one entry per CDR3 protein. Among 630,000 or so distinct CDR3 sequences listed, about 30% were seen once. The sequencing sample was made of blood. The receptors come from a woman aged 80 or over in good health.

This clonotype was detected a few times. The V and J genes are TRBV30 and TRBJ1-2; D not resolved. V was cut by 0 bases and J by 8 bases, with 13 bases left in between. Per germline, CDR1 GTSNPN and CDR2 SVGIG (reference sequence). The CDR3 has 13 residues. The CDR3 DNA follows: TGTGCCTGGAGTGTAAAGGTGGGTCCAGGCTACACCTTC. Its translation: CAWSVKVGPGYTF.

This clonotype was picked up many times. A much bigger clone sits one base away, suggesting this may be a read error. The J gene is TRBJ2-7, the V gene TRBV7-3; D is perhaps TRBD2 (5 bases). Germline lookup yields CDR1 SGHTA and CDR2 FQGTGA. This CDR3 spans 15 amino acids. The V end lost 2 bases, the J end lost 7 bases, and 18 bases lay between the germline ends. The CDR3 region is CASSLGSSGPNEQYF. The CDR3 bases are TGTGCCAGCAGCTTAGGGTCCAGCGGACCCAATGAGCAGTACTTC.

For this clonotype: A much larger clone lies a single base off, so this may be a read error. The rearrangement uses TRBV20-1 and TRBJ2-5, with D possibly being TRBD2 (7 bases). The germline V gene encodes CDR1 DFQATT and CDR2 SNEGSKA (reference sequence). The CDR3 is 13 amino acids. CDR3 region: CGANAGGHETQYF. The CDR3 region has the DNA TGCGGTGCTAATGCCGGGGGGCACGAGACCCAGTACTTC.

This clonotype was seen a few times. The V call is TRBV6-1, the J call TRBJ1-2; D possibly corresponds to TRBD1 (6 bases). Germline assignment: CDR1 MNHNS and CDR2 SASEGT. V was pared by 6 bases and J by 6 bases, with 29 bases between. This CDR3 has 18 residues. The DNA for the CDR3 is TGTGCCAGCAGGCCACGGGGCAGAGGATTGGCCGGGGGGCATGGCTACACCTTC. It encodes CASRPRGRGLAGGHGYTF.

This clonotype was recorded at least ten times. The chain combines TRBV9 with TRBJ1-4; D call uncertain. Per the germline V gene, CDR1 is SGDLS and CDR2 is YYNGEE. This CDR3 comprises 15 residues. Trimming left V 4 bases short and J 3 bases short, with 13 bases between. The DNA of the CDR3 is TGTGCCAGCAGCCGAGGACGGGCCGCTAATGAAAAACTGTTTTTT. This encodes CASSRGRAANEKLFF.

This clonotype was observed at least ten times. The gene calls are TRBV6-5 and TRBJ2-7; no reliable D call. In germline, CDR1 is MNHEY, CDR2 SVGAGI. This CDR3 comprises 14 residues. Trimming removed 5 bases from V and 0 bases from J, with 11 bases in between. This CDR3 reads CASSTPRRSYEQYF. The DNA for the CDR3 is TGTGCCAGCAGTACCCCACGGCGCTCCTACGAGCAGTACTTC.

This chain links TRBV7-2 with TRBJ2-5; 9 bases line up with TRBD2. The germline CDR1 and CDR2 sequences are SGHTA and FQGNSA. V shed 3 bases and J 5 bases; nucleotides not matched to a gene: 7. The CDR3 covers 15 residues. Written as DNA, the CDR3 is TGTGCCAGCAGCTTTCGCGGGGGGGCCGTGGAGACCCAGTACTTC. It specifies CASSFRGGAVETQYF. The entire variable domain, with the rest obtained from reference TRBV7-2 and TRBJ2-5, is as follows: GAGVSQSPSNKVTEKGKDVELRCDPISGHTALYWYRQSLGQGLEFLIYFQGNSAPDKSGLPSDRFSAERTGGSVSTLTIQRTQQEDSAVYLCASSFRGGAVETQYFGPGTRLLVL.

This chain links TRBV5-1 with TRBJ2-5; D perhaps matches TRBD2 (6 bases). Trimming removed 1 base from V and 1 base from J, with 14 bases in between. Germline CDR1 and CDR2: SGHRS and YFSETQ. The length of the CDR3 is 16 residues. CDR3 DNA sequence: TGCGCCAGCAGCTTGAGATCCGGGAGCATCCAAGAGACCCAGTACTTC. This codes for CASSLRSGSIQETQYF.

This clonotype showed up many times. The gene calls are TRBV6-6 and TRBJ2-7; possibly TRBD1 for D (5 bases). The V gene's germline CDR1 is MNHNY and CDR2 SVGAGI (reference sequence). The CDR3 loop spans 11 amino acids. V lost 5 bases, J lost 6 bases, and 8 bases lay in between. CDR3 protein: CASSPQGEQYF. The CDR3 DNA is TGTGCCAGCAGTCCCCAGGGCGAGCAGTACTTC.

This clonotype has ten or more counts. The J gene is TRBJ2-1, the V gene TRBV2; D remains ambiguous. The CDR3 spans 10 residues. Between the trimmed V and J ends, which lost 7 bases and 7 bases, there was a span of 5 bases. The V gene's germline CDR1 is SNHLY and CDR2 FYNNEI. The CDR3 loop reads CASKVNEQFF. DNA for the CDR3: TGTGCCAGCAAGGTGAATGAGCAGTTCTTC.

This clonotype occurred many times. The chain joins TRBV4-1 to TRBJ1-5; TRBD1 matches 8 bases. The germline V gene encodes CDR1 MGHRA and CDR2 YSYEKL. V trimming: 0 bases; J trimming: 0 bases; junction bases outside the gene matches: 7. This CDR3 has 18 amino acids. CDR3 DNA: TGCGCCAGCAGCCAAGATGTCACAGGGGGATATAGCAATCAGCCCCAGCATTTT. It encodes CASSQDVTGGYSNQPQHF.

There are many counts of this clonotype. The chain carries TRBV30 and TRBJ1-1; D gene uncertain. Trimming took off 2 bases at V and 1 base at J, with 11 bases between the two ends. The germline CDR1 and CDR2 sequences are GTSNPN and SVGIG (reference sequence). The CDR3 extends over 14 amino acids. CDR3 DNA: TGTGCCTGGAGTTTCATGGTTACGAACACTGAAGCTTTCTTT. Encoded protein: CAWSFMVTNTEAFF.

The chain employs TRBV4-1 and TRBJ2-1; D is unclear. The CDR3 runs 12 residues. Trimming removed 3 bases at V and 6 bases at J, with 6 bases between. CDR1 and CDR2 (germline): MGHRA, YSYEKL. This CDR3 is CASSQESNEQFF. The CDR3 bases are TGCGCCAGCAGCCAGGAATCCAATGAGCAGTTCTTC.

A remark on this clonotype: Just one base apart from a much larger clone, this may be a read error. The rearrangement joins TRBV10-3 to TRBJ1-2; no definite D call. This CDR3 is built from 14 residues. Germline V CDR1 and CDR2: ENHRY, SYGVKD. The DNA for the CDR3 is TGTGCCATCAGTGAGTCGAGTCAGGCTTATGGCCACACCTTC. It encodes CAISESSQAYGHTF.

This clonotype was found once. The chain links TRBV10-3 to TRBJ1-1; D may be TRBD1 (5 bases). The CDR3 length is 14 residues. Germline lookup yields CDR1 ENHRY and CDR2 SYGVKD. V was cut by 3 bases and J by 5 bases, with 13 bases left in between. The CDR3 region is CAISDGGSRTEAFF. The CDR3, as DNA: TGTGCCATCAGTGATGGGGGGTCGAGGACTGAAGCTTTCTTT.

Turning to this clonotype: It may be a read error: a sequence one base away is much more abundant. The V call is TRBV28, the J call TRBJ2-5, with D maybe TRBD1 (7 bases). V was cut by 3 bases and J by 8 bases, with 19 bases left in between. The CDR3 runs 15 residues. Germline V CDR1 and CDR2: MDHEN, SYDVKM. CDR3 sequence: CASSLYRQGGDTQYF. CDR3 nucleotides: TGTGCCAGCAGTTTGTATCGGCAGGGGGGAGACACCCAGTACTTC. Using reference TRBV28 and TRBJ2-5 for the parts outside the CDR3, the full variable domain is DVKVTQSSRYLVKRTGEKVFLECVQDMDHENMFWYRQDPGLGLRLIYFSYDVKMKEKGDIPEGYSVSREKKERFSLILESASTNQTSMYLCASSLYRQGGDTQYFGPGTRLLVL.

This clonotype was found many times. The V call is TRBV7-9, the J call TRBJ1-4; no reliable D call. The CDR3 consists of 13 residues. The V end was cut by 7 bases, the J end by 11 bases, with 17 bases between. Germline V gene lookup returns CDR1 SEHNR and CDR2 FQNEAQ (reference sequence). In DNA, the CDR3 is TGTGCCAGCATCCTAACACCCTCGGAGAAACTGTTTTTT. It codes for CASILTPSEKLFF.

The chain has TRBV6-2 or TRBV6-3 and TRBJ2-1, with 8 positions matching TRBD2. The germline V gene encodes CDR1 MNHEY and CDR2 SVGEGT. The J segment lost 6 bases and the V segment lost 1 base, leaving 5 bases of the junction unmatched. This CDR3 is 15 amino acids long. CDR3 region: CASSYLNLAGNEQFF. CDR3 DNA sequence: TGTGCCAGCAGTTACTTGAATCTAGCGGGCAATGAGCAGTTCTTC.

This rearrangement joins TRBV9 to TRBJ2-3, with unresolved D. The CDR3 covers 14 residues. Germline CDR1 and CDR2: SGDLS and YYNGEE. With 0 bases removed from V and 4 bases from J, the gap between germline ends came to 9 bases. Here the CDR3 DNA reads TGTGCCAGCAGCGTAGGAAAAAACCCAGATACGCAGTATTTT. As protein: CASSVGKNPDTQYF.

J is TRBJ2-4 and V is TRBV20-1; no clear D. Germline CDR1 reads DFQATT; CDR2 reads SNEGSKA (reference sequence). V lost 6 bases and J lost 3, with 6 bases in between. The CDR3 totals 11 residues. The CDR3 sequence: CSAGFKNIQYF. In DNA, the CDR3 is TGCAGTGCCGGGTTCAAAAACATTCAGTACTTC.

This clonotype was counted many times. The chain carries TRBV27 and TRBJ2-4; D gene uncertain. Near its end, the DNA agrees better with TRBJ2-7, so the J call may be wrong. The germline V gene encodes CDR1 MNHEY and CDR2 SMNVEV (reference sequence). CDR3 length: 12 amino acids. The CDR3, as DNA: TGTGCCAGCAGTTCTGGTGGTGGCGAGCAGTACTTC. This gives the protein CASSSGGGEQYF.

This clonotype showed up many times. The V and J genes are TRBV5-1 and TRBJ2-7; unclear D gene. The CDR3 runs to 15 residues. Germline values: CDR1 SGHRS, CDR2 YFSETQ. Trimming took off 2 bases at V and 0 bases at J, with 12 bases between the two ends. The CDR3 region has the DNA TGCGCCAGCAGCTTCTGGCAGGATCGCTCCTACGAGCAGTACTTC. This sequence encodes CASSFWQDRSYEQYF.

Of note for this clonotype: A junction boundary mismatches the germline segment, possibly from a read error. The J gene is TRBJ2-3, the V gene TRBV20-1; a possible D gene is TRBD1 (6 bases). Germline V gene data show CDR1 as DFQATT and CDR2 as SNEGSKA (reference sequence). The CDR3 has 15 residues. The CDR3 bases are TGCAGCGCTAGGAGGACAGCTTGGGGGAAAGATACGCAGTATTTT. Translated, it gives CSARRTAWGKDTQYF.